This TCR beta chain was identified during a study of blood T cell repertoires in COVID-19. Study details: T cells, B-cell-depleted T cells, or PBMCs provided the cDNA or gDNA that served as material.

Produced via immunoSEQ multiplex PCR; TCRdb's table is partial and in-frame only. The sample contains over 70,000 clones, 65% to 85% of which appear only once. CDR3 length: 15 amino acids. Deletions cut 2 bases from V and 8 bases from J, with 16 bases between. The germline CDR1 and CDR2 sequences are SGHRS and YFSETQ. The TCR comes from a woman aged 55-70 years with acute or convalescent COVID-19. The source material was peripheral blood. The gene calls are TRBV5-1 and TRBJ1-4; possible D gene TRBD1, 6 bases. The DNA for the CDR3 is TGCGCCAGCAGCTTCACCACAGGGTCAGGCGAAAAACTGTTTTTT. Residues: CASSFTTGSGEKLFF.